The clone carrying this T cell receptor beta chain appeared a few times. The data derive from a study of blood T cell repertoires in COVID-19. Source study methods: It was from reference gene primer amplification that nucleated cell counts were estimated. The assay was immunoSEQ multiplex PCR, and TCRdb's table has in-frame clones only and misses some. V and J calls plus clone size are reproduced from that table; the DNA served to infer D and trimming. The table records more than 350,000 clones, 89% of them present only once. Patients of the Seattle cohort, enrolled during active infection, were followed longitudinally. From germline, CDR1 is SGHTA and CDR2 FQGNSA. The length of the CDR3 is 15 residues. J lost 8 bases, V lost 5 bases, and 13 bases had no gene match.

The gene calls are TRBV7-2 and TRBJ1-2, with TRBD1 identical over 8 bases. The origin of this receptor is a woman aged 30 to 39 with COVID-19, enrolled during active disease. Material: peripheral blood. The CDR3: CASSPDLQGGWGYTF. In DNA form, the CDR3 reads TGTGCCAGCAGCCCCGACCTACAGGGGGGCTGGGGCTACACCTTC.